This paragraph covers one T cell receptor (beta chain) sequence. The antigen is undetermined. Method: immunoSEQ multiplex PCR; TCRdb's copy keeps in-frame clones and lacks some. The repertoire holds around 70,000 clones, about 93% seen once, with approximately 8% in the top ten. V lost 1 base to trimming and J lost 10 bases, with 13 bases between them. This CDR3 is 13 amino acids long. The germline CDR1 and CDR2 sequences are SGHAT and FQNNGV. These data come from a study of OX40 agonist ivuxolimab in advanced cancers. Study overall: Every 2 weeks, ivuxolimab was infused into the patients intravenously at between 0.01 and 10 mg/kg. Among those treated, three patients had partial responses, one with hepatocellular carcinoma and two with cutaneous melanoma. Overall study results and limits: On average, a greater number of expanded clones characterised CD8+ T cells relative to CD4+.

The TCR originated in an adult with an advanced solid tumor such as melanoma, head and neck, liver or kidney cancer. Source: CD4+ or CD8+ T cells sorted from blood, taken in a trial of the OX40 agonist ivuxolimab. This sequence joins TRBV11-2 and TRBJ1-1; tentatively, D is TRBD1 (6 bases). The CDR3 coding sequence is TGTGCCAGCAGCTTAGGGGGGGGGCCTGGAGCTTTCTTT. This encodes CASSLGGGPGAFF.